The 31 T cell receptor beta chains reported below all come from one sample, sequenced in a study of a mutant IDH1 vaccine in newly diagnosed glioma. Time point given: week 47, end of study. Each vaccine dose was 300 ug of mutant IDH1 20-mer peptide, with topical imiquimod. Antigens for these TCRs are unknown. Sequenced by immunoSEQ multiplex PCR; TCRdb stores in-frame clones only, minus some. Among more than 30,000 clones listed, about 86% were seen once. Sequences were derived from PBMCs, sampled from a glioma patient whose treatment included an IDH1 peptide vaccine. These receptors were taken from a man aged 25-45 years with glioma.

The rearrangement joins TRBV27 to TRBJ1-3; D is ambiguous. The CDR3 runs to 14 residues. In germline, CDR1 is MNHEY, CDR2 SMNVEV (reference sequence). Trimming removed 5 bases from V and 1 base from J, with 9 bases in between. The CDR3 protein is CASSLTPSGNTIYF. CDR3 sequence (DNA): TGTGCCAGCAGTCTTACCCCATCTGGAAACACCATATATTTT.

V is TRBV30 and J is TRBJ2-6; TRBD1 matches at 7 bases. CDR1 is GTSNPN and CDR2 is SVGIG in the germline V gene (reference sequence). CDR3 size: 14 residues. V shed 0 bases, J shed 4 bases, and the junction held 0 bases outside the gene matches. CDR3 sequence (DNA): TGTGCCTGGAGTGTACAGGGGGGGGCCAACGTCCTGACTTTC. Its translation: CAWSVQGGANVLTF.

CDR3 protein: CASSTQDSFKYF. As DNA, the CDR3 is TGCGCCAGCAGCACCCAAGACTCTTTCAAGTACTTC. V is TRBV5-1 and J is TRBJ2-5; D unclear. This CDR3 comprises 12 residues. Germline lookup yields CDR1 SGHRS and CDR2 YFSETQ. V was trimmed by 4 bases and J by 12 bases, leaving 16 bases between them.

The V and J genes are TRBV5-8 and TRBJ1-1; D gene uncertain. With 3 bases removed from V and 0 bases from J, the gap between germline ends came to 9 bases. The CDR3 loop spans 14 amino acids. Germline V CDR1 and CDR2: SGHTS, YDEGEE. CDR3 sequence reads: CASSSVLLNTEAFF. Here the CDR3 DNA reads TGTGCCAGCAGCTCCGTGCTCCTGAACACTGAAGCTTTCTTT.

The chain recombines TRBV5-5 with TRBJ2-7; D is uncertain. CDR3 length equals 12 residues. Deletions cut 1 base from V and 7 bases from J, with 9 bases between. CDR1 SGHKS and CDR2 YYEKEE come from the germline V gene (reference sequence). For the CDR3, the DNA is TGTGCCAGCAGCTTGCCGAATCCTGAGCAGTACTTC. The encoded protein is CASSLPNPEQYF.

V gene TRBV30 combines with J gene TRBJ1-2; 8 nucleotides line up with TRBD1. This CDR3 comprises 12 residues. CDR1 is GTSNPN, CDR2 SVGIG, per germline (reference sequence). Trimming took 5 bases from V and 2 from J; bases not matched to a gene: 1. The DNA for the CDR3 is TGTGCCTGGGGGGACAGGAACTATGGCTACACCTTC. This codes for CAWGDRNYGYTF.

V usage is TRBV11-2 and J usage is TRBJ2-7; 11 nucleotides match TRBD2. With 5 bases clipped from V and 2 bases from J, the junction kept 8 bases outside the gene matches. There are 16 residues in the CDR3. Germline V gene sequence: CDR1 SGHAT, CDR2 FQNNGV. CDR3 DNA sequence: TGTGCCAGCAGCCTACAGACTAGCGGGGCCACCTACGAGCAGTACTTC. It is translated as CASSLQTSGATYEQYF.

This clone showed up just once. The V gene is TRBV6-1, the J gene TRBJ2-4, with TRBD1 matching 7 bases. Per the germline V gene, CDR1 is MNHNS and CDR2 is SASEGT. With V trimmed by 9 bases and J by 2 bases, 10 bases remained unmatched. This CDR3 has 15 residues. The CDR3 nucleotides are TGTGCCAGTTTACAGGGGCATCTGACCAAAAACATTCAGTACTTC. Protein sequence: CASLQGHLTKNIQYF.

This clone was counted a few times. J is TRBJ2-1 and V is TRBV5-6, with 10 bases identical to TRBD2. V gave up 0 bases and J gave up 9 bases; unmatched junction bases: 9. The CDR3 totals 16 residues. The germline V gene encodes CDR1 SGHDT and CDR2 YYEEEE. The CDR3 region is CASSLVSGGARAEQFF. The CDR3 region has the DNA TGTGCCAGCAGCTTGGTGAGCGGGGGGGCGAGGGCTGAGCAGTTCTTC.

The genes are TRBV30 and TRBJ2-3; 13 nucleotides agree with TRBD2. Germline values: CDR1 GTSNPN, CDR2 SVGIG (reference sequence). CDR3 length: 15 residues. Trimming cost V 1 base and J 7 bases; bases outside gene matches: 5. The CDR3 DNA reads as TGTGCCTGGAGTGCAACTAGCGGGGGGGCGTATACGCAGTATTTT. Protein product: CAWSATSGGAYTQYF.

The chain joins TRBV2 to TRBJ2-5; tentative D call: TRBD2 (6 bases). The V end lost 1 base, the J end lost 5 bases, and 20 bases lay between the germline ends. This CDR3 spans 17 amino acids. Germline-derived CDR1 and CDR2 are SNHLY and FYNNEI. DNA for the CDR3: TGTGCCAGCAGTGAAGTCGGATTGGGGACTCCTTATGAGACCCAGTACTTC. Its translation: CASSEVGLGTPYETQYF.

The V gene is TRBV7-9, the J gene TRBJ2-5; no clear D. V was cut by 3 bases and J by 5 bases, with 16 bases left in between. The CDR3 is made up of 15 amino acids. The germline V gene has CDR1 SEHNR and CDR2 FQNEAQ (reference sequence). The CDR3 loop is CASSFPSQAKETQYF. CDR3 DNA: TGTGCCAGCAGCTTCCCATCCCAGGCTAAGGAGACCCAGTACTTC.

J is TRBJ1-4 and V is TRBV28, with 9 bases aligning to TRBD1. Germline CDR1 reads MDHEN; CDR2 reads SYDVKM. J lost 0 bases, V lost 4 bases, and 6 bases had no gene match. The CDR3 length is 17 residues. DNA for the CDR3: TGTGCCAGCAGTTCCGGACAGGGGATGGCAACTAATGAAAAACTGTTTTTT. Its translation: CASSSGQGMATNEKLFF.

This clone was seen only a few times. The CDR3 nucleotides read TGCGCCAGCAGCCCTTTGCGGGAGGTCTACAATGAGCAGTTCTTC. Its protein product is CASSPLREVYNEQFF. The chain links TRBV4-3 to TRBJ2-1; 8 positions agree with TRBD2. J was trimmed by 3 bases and V by 4 bases; bases with no gene match: 5. Germline CDR1 is LGHNA and CDR2 is YSLEER. The CDR3 sequence is 15 residues long.

This sequence joins TRBV7-2 and TRBJ2-7, with 11 nucleotides matching TRBD1. With V trimmed by 5 bases and J by 0 bases, 3 bases remained unmatched. The CDR3 totals 15 residues. From germline, CDR1 is SGHTA and CDR2 FQGNSA. CDR3 sequence (DNA): TGTGCCAGCAGCGGGGACAGGGGGTTCTCCTACGAGCAGTACTTC. Protein sequence: CASSGDRGFSYEQYF. The whole variable domain, remainder taken from reference TRBV7-2 and TRBJ2-7, is GAGVSQSPSNKVTEKGKDVELRCDPISGHTALYWYRQSLGQGLEFLIYFQGNSAPDKSGLPSDRFSAERTGGSVSTLTIQRTQQEDSAVYLCASSGDRGFSYEQYFGPGTRLTVT.

This clone was seen more than once but under ten times. The chain recombines TRBV28 with TRBJ2-7; 8 bases agree with TRBD2. Per germline, CDR1 MDHEN and CDR2 SYDVKM. The CDR3 consists of 16 residues. Losses at the gene ends were 6 bases for V and 2 bases for J; bases not matched to a gene: 12. Here the CDR3 reads CASSSPGVAGTYEQYF. CDR3 DNA sequence: TGTGCCAGCAGCTCTCCCGGGGTAGCGGGGACCTACGAGCAGTACTTC.

V usage is TRBV6-1 and J usage is TRBJ1-5; D ambiguous. Germline lookup yields CDR1 MNHNS and CDR2 SASEGT. The CDR3 runs 15 residues. Trimming left V 4 bases short and J 3 bases short, with 13 bases between. CDR3 nucleotide sequence: TGTGCCAGCAGTGGGGATGAGGGAATCAATCAGCCCCAGCATTTT. It yields the protein CASSGDEGINQPQHF.

The chain couples TRBV19 to TRBJ1-4; 7 bases are a match to TRBD1. J was trimmed by 5 bases and V by 5 bases; bases with no gene match: 5. There are 14 residues in the CDR3. Germline assignment: CDR1 LNHDA and CDR2 SQIVND (reference sequence). The CDR3, as DNA: TGTGCCAGTAGTCCAGGACAGGAGAATGAAAAACTGTTTTTT. Translation gives CASSPGQENEKLFF.

V gene TRBV5-5 combines with J gene TRBJ1-1; no definite D call. Per the germline V gene, CDR1 is SGHKS and CDR2 is YYEKEE (reference sequence). Trimming shortened V by 1 base and J by 3 bases, and 7 bases separated the two germline ends. The length of the CDR3 is 13 residues. The CDR3 is CASSLRSDTEAFF. The CDR3 DNA follows: TGTGCCAGCAGCTTGCGGTCGGACACTGAAGCTTTCTTT. Based on the CDR3 plus reference TRBV5-5 and TRBJ1-1, the full variable domain is DAGVTQSPTHLIKTRGQQVTLRCSPISGHKSVSWYQQVLGQGPQFIFQYYEKEERGRGNFPDRFSARQFPNYSSELNVNALLLGDSALYLCASSLRSDTEAFFGQGTRLTVV.

The chain couples TRBV29-1 to TRBJ2-7; TRBD2 might be the D (6 bases). Germline CDR1 is SQVTM and CDR2 is ANQGSEA. V gave up 5 bases and J gave up 2 bases, with 13 bases separating them. CDR3 length equals 13 residues. The CDR3 nucleotides are TGCAGCGTTAGGGTAGCGGCAACCTACGAGCAGTACTTC. This gives the protein CSVRVAATYEQYF.

The table lists this clone with a count of one. V and J are TRBV7-2 and TRBJ2-3; D possibly uses TRBD1 or TRBD2 (5 bases each). Germline values: CDR1 SGHTA, CDR2 FQGNSA. This CDR3 region has 12 residues. V gave up 5 bases and J gave up 11 bases, with 14 bases separating them. This chain's CDR3 is CASSAREWEQYF. The CDR3 coding sequence is TGTGCCAGCAGCGCCAGGGAGTGGGAGCAGTATTTT.

This chain connects TRBV11-2 to TRBJ2-5; 7 nucleotides align to TRBD1. V lost 5 bases, J lost 5 bases, and 5 bases stayed unmatched. Germline V CDR1 and CDR2: SGHAT, FQNNGV. The CDR3 spans 13 residues. The CDR3 loop is CASSADREETQYF. CDR3 DNA sequence: TGTGCCAGCAGCGCAGACAGGGAGGAGACCCAGTACTTC.

This chain uses TRBV19 with TRBJ1-5; TRBD1 matches at 9 bases. This CDR3 comprises 14 residues. Trimming cost V 6 bases and J 7 bases; bases outside gene matches: 7. Per germline, CDR1 LNHDA and CDR2 SQIVND (reference sequence). This CDR3 is CASRAGTGNQPQHF. Written as DNA, the CDR3 is TGTGCCAGTAGGGCCGGGACAGGGAACCAGCCCCAGCATTTT.

This sequence joins TRBV5-6 and TRBJ2-1; 10 bases line up with TRBD2. In germline, CDR1 is SGHDT, CDR2 YYEEEE. V lost 1 base to trimming and J lost 9 bases; unmatched junction nucleotides: 10. This CDR3 is 16 amino acids long. The CDR3 sequence is CASSLRAAGGPSEQFF. DNA for the CDR3: TGTGCCAGCAGCTTGAGGGCAGCGGGAGGGCCTAGTGAGCAGTTCTTC.

The chain couples TRBV2 to TRBJ1-5; D gene unclear. The V gene lost 0 bases and the J gene lost 2 bases, with 5 bases spanning the gap. Germline CDR1 reads SNHLY; CDR2 reads FYNNEI. The CDR3 covers 14 residues. The CDR3: CASSEATGNQPQHF. DNA for the CDR3: TGTGCCAGCAGTGAAGCAACAGGCAATCAGCCCCAGCATTTT.

The V call is TRBV30, the J call TRBJ1-3; D gene unclear. V lost 7 bases to trimming and J lost 6 bases, with 22 bases between them. Germline CDR1 GTSNPN, CDR2 SVGIG (reference sequence). CDR3 length equals 15 residues. The CDR3 reads CASTSSGGSVNTIYF. Here the CDR3 DNA reads TGTGCCTCCACGTCTAGTGGCGGCTCGGTAAACACCATATATTTT.

This clone was detected only once. The V call is TRBV11-2, the J call TRBJ2-1; D perhaps matches TRBD1 (7 bases). This CDR3 comprises 14 residues. From germline, CDR1 is SGHAT and CDR2 FQNNGV. The V end was cut by 3 bases, the J end by 3 bases, with 9 bases between. In DNA, the CDR3 is TGTGCCAGCAGCTTTCAGGGGGGCTACAATGAGCAGTTCTTC. This codes for CASSFQGGYNEQFF.

The J gene is TRBJ1-1, the V gene TRBV5-1, with D hard to call. Germline CDR1 reads SGHRS; CDR2 reads YFSETQ. With 8 bases removed from V and 1 base from J, the gap between germline ends came to 9 bases. CDR3 length equals 12 residues. The CDR3 DNA follows: TGCGCCAGTGGGGAGCCGAACACTGAAGCTTTCTTT. This codes for CASGEPNTEAFF.

The chain uses TRBV7-6 and TRBJ2-2; 8 positions match TRBD1. CDR1 and CDR2 from the germline V gene are SGHVS and FNYEAQ. This CDR3 contains 16 residues. V was clipped by 4 bases and J by 0 bases; unmatched bases: 4. CDR3 DNA sequence: TGTGCCAGCAGCTCCGGACAGGGCGCGAACACCGGGGAGCTGTTTTTT. Protein: CASSSGQGANTGELFF.

This clone has a handful of counts. The rearrangement joins TRBV7-3 to TRBJ2-7, with 14 bases aligning to TRBD2. Germline values: CDR1 SGHTA, CDR2 FQGTGA. This CDR3 is 15 amino acids long. V lost 5 bases and J lost 7; bases outside the gene matches: 7. Here the CDR3 reads CASSGLAGGQLEQYF. As DNA, the CDR3 is TGTGCCAGCAGCGGACTAGCGGGGGGCCAGTTGGAGCAGTACTTC. The whole variable domain, remainder taken from reference TRBV7-3 and TRBJ2-7, is GAGVSQTPSNKVTEKGKYVELRCDPISGHTALYWYRQSLGQGPEFLIYFQGTGAADDSGLPNDRFFAVRPEGSVSTLKIQRTERGDSAVYLCASSGLAGGQLEQYFGPGTRLTVT.

The V call is TRBV7-2, the J call TRBJ2-5; TRBD2 might be the D (7 bases). V dropped 5 bases and J dropped 5 bases, with 15 bases sitting between them. Germline CDR1 reads SGHTA; CDR2 reads FQGNSA. The CDR3 runs to 14 residues. The chain's CDR3 is CASSRGGGPETQYF. DNA of the CDR3: TGTGCCAGCAGCCGAGGGGGGGGGCCGGAGACCCAGTACTTC.